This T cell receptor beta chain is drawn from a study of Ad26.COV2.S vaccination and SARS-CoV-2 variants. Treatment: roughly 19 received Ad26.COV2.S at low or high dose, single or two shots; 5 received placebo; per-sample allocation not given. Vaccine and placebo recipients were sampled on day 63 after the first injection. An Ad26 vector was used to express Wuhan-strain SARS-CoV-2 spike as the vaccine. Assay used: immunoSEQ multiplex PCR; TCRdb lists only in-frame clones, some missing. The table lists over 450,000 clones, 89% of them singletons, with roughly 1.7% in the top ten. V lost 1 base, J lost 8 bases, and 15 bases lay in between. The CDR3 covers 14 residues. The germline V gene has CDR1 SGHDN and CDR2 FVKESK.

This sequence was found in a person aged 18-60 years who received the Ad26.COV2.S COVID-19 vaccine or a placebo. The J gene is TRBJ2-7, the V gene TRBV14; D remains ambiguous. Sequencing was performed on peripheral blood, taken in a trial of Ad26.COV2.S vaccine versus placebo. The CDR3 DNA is TGTGCCAGCAGCCAAGGAATCCAGCTAGTGAAGCAGTACTTC. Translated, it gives CASSQGIQLVKQYF.